This T cell receptor (beta chain) stems from a study of early T cells in non-severe SARS-CoV-2 infection. At the level of the study: Sequencing was performed on bulk RNA from unsorted whole blood, leaving chains unpaired.

This clonotype was detected a few times. Unique molecular identifiers were affixed to single, distinct cDNA molecules. TCRdb used MiXCR to reprocess the 5' RACE reads, holding one entry per CDR3 protein. Among tens of thousands of distinct CDR3 sequences listed, roughly 12% were seen once. Germline values: CDR1 SGHTA, CDR2 FQGNSA. V was clipped by 3 bases and J by 10 bases, with 13 bases between them. The CDR3 is made up of 14 amino acids. This TCR was recovered from an adult who was a healthcare worker with PCR-confirmed SARS-CoV-2 infection or an uninfected control (not recorded which). Material for sequencing was whole blood. The chain combines TRBV7-2 with TRBJ1-6, with a tentative D call TRBD1 (6 bases). CDR3 loop: CASSFRTERSPLHF. The CDR3 DNA is TGTGCCAGCAGCTTCAGGACAGAGCGGTCACCCCTCCACTTT.